These T cell receptor beta chains were read from a single sample in a study of blood T cell repertoires in COVID-19. TCRdb keeps only in-frame clones here, not all; method: immunoSEQ multiplex PCR. This sample has some 250,000 clones; 70% to 85% occur once, and the top ten carry more than 2.5%. The sample consisted of peripheral blood. The receptors shown here come from a woman aged 80 or over with acute or convalescent COVID-19. Each CDR3 is given with its conserved first and last residue. A D gene is named only where the DNA matches it firmly. Clone size is stated in some rows and not others, as once, few, many or a class when expanded.

D,J,V,size,DNA,CDR3
NA,TRBJ2-6,TRBV29-1,NA,TGCAGCGTCCGGGGTCTAACTTACCTATCTGGGGCCAACGTCCTGACTTTC,CSVRGLTYLSGANVLTF
TRBD1,TRBJ1-5,TRBV3-1/TRBV3-2,NA,TGTGCCAGCAGCCAAGGGACCGGGACAGGGTATCAGCCCCAGCATTTT,CASSQGTGTGYQPQHF
TRBD1,TRBJ2-7,TRBV28,NA,TGTGCCAGCGCCTCGGGGGACAGGGGAAAGGCATACGAGCAGTACTTC,CASASGDRGKAYEQYF
TRBD1,TRBJ1-5,TRBV15,NA,TGTGCCACCAGCCCGGGACAGACTAATCAGCCCCAGCATTTT,CATSPGQTNQPQHF
NA,TRBJ1-2,TRBV11-2,NA,TGTGCCAGCAGCTTAGGGGGGGGCCCTAACTATGGCTACACCTTC,CASSLGGGPNYGYTF
NA,TRBJ1-1,TRBV27,NA,TGTGCCAGCAGTTTTCAGGGGCCGAACACTGAAGCTTTCTTT,CASSFQGPNTEAFF
NA,TRBJ2-3,TRBV7-9,NA,TGTGCCAGCAGCTTAATCCGGGGGACGGTCGGCACAGATACGCAGTATTTT,CASSLIRGTVGTDTQYF
NA,TRBJ2-3,TRBV4-3,NA,TGCGCCAGCAGCCCCAACCCCGGGGATACGCAGTATTTT,CASSPNPGDTQYF
TRBD2,TRBJ2-7,TRBV3-1/TRBV3-2,NA,TGTGCCAGCAGCCTAATGGCAGCGGGAGACGAGCAGTACTTC,CASSLMAAGDEQYF
NA,TRBJ1-4,TRBV11-2,once,TGTGCCAGCACCCCCCCAGGGGTGAGAAAACTGTTTTTT,CASTPPGVRKLFF
NA,TRBJ2-5,TRBV19,NA,TGTGCCAGTAGTATAATGACTCGGGAGACCCAGTACTTC,CASSIMTRETQYF
TRBD1,TRBJ1-6,TRBV7-9,NA,TGTGCCAGCAGCCAAGGGACAGAGAATTCACCCCTCCACTTT,CASSQGTENSPLHF
NA,TRBJ2-7,TRBV18,few,TGTGCCAGCACACCGGCTAGCGCATTCCCCGAGCAGTACTTC,CASTPASAFPEQYF
TRBD1,TRBJ1-1,TRBV18,NA,TGTGCCAGCTCACCGACAGGGATGAACACTGAAGCTTTCTTT,CASSPTGMNTEAFF
TRBD1,TRBJ1-2,TRBV10-3,NA,TGTGCCATCAGTGAGCTAGCAGGGGGAACTAACTATGGCTACACCTTC,CAISELAGGTNYGYTF
NA,TRBJ2-3,TRBV7-2,NA,TGTGCCAGCAGCTTAGCGGCCTCCTTCGATACGCAGTATTTT,CASSLAASFDTQYF
TRBD2,TRBJ2-2,TRBV5-1,once,TGCGCCAGCAGCCTGAGAGACTTCGGACTAGCGGGAGACAGAGGGGAGCTGTTTTTT,CASSLRDFGLAGDRGELFF
TRBD1,TRBJ2-6,TRBV18,NA,TGTGCCAGCTCACCCAGAACGACAGGGTCCGGGGCCAACGTCCTGACTTTC,CASSPRTTGSGANVLTF
TRBD1,TRBJ2-7,TRBV3-1/TRBV3-2,few,TGTGCCAGCAGCCACGGGGACAGGGGAAGATACGAGCAGTACTTC,CASSHGDRGRYEQYF
TRBD2,TRBJ2-1,TRBV5-1,NA,TGCGCCAGCAGCAGACTAGCGGCAAGCTCCTACAATGAGCAGTTCTTC,CASSRLAASSYNEQFF
TRBD2,TRBJ2-1,TRBV4-1,NA,TGCGCCAGCAGCCTCGGGACTAGCGGGGCCCCCTACAATGAGCAGTTCTTC,CASSLGTSGAPYNEQFF
TRBD1,TRBJ1-5,TRBV23-1,NA,TGCGCCAGCAGTCCGGGGACAGGGGGAGGGGATCAGCCCCAGCATTTT,CASSPGTGGGDQPQHF
TRBD1,TRBJ1-1,TRBV29-1,few,TGCAGCGTTACCGGGACAGGGGTCACTGAAGCTTTCTTT,CSVTGTGVTEAFF
TRBD1,TRBJ1-6,TRBV19,NA,TGTGCCAGTAGCCAGTCGGGACAGCGATTCAATTCACCCCTCCACTTT,CASSQSGQRFNSPLHF
TRBD1,TRBJ1-6,TRBV23-1,NA,TGCGCCAGCATCGGGGACAGGGGAAATGTGCTGAATATGAAGAATTCACCCCTCCACTTT,CASIGDRGNVLNMKNSPLHF
NA,TRBJ2-3,TRBV9,NA,TGTGCCAGCAGCCCCGGTTCTAGCACAGATACGCAGTATTTT,CASSPGSSTDTQYF
NA,TRBJ2-4,TRBV4-1,NA,TGCGCCAGCAGCCAACAGGGTATTCAGTACTTC,CASSQQGIQYF
NA,TRBJ1-2,TRBV25-1,NA,TGTGCCAGCAGTTTGAATGGGGCAGACTATGGCTACACCTTC,CASSLNGADYGYTF
NA,TRBJ2-3,TRBV6-2/TRBV6-3,few,TGTGCCAGCAGTTACGGGGCGGGGCCCACAGATACGCAGTATTTT,CASSYGAGPTDTQYF
TRBD2,TRBJ2-2,TRBV4-2,once,TGTGCCAGCAGCCGAGCAACCGGGACTAGCGGGAGTGGCGGGGAGCTGTTTTTT,CASSRATGTSGSGGELFF
NA,TRBJ1-1,TRBV7-9,NA,TGTGCCAGCAGGCCGCGCGGGGGCGGGACTGAAGCTTTCTTT,CASRPRGGGTEAFF
NA,TRBJ2-2,TRBV6-5,NA,TGTGCCAGCAGTTACTTCAGGCCTGGCACCGGGGAGCTGTTTTTT,CASSYFRPGTGELFF
NA,TRBJ2-2,TRBV7-2,NA,TGTGCCAGCAGCCTCCTAGGGGTTGCGAACACCGGGGAGCTGTTTTTT,CASSLLGVANTGELFF
TRBD1,TRBJ2-1,TRBV23-1,few,TGCGCCAGCAGTCGTAATCGGGACAGGTGGAATGAGCAGTTCTTC,CASSRNRDRWNEQFF
TRBD2,TRBJ2-7,TRBV7-2,NA,TGTGCCAGCAGCTTAAGGGAGGGATACGAGCAGTACTTC,CASSLREGYEQYF
NA,TRBJ2-6,TRBV20-1,NA,TGCAGTGCTAGTCAGGGGCGAGGGGCCAACGTCCTGACTTTC,CSASQGRGANVLTF
TRBD1,TRBJ2-5,TRBV7-9,NA,TGTGCCAGCAGCTTAGAGCAGGGGGTTGGGGAGACCCAGTACTTC,CASSLEQGVGETQYF